These 3 T cell receptor beta chains were all obtained from the same sample, sequenced in a study of cytomegalovirus exposure and HLA in healthy donors. 60 Vbeta and 13 Jbeta primers were used in PCR. The table came from immunoSEQ multiplex PCR; TCRdb's copy has only in-frame clones and leaves some out. The table lists roughly 100,000 clones, 12% to 15% of them singletons. The sample comprised PBMCs. These receptors were collected from a female donor in good health and CMV-seronegative.

The chain links TRBV9 to TRBJ1-1; perhaps TRBD1 as D (6 bases). CDR1 is SGDLS, CDR2 YYNGEE, per germline. CDR3 length equals 14 residues. V gave up 3 bases and J gave up 3 bases, with 12 bases separating them. The DNA of the CDR3 is TGTGCCAGCAGCGGACGGGGGGCAGACACTGAAGCTTTCTTT. Its protein product is CASSGRGADTEAFF. The full variable domain, with the rest looked up from reference TRBV9 and TRBJ1-1, is DSGVTQTPKHLITATGQRVTLRCSPRSGDLSVYWYQQSLDQGLQFLIQYYNGEERAKGNILERFSAQQFPDLHSELNLSSLELGDSALYFCASSGRGADTEAFFGQGTRLTVV.

This clone was observed a handful of times. The chain recombines TRBV19 with TRBJ1-4; perhaps TRBD1 as D (5 bases). CDR1 and CDR2 from the germline V gene are LNHDA and SQIVND (reference sequence). The CDR3 sequence is 14 residues long. Trimming removed 6 bases at V and 0 bases at J, with 8 bases between. The CDR3, as DNA: TGTGCCAGTAGCGAGACAGCAACTAATGAAAAACTGTTTTTT. Translated: CASSETATNEKLFF.

This clone came up a few times. The chain links TRBV5-6 to TRBJ2-7; a possible D gene is TRBD2 (6 bases). The V gene lost 4 bases and the J gene lost 3 bases, with 20 bases spanning the gap. CDR1 is SGHDT and CDR2 is YYEEEE in the germline V gene. The CDR3 covers 16 residues. The CDR3 here is CASSRWSGAGLYEQYF. The DNA of the CDR3 is TGTGCCAGCAGCCGGTGGTCCGGGGCGGGGCTCTACGAGCAGTACTTC. The whole variable domain, remainder taken from reference TRBV5-6 and TRBJ2-7, is DAGVTQSPTHLIKTRGQQVTLRCSPKSGHDTVSWYQQALGQGPQFIFQYYEEEERQRGNFPDRFSGHQFPNYSSELNVNALLLGDSALYLCASSRWSGAGLYEQYFGPGTRLTVT.